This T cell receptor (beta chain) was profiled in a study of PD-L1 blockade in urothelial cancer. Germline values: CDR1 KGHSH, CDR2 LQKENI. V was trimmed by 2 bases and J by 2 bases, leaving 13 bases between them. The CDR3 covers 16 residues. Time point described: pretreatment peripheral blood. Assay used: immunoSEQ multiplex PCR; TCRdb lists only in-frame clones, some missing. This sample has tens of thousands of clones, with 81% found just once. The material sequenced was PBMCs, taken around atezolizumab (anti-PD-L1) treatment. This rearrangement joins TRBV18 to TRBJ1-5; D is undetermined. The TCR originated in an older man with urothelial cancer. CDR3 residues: CASSPAGGGRNQPQHF. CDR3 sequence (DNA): TGTGCCAGCTCACCAGCGGGAGGTGGGCGCAATCAGCCCCAGCATTTT.